This T cell receptor (beta chain) was retrieved from a study of beta chain features in type 1 diabetes. This clone was counted only a few times. Looked up from germline, CDR1 is SGHAT and CDR2 is FQNNGV. V was trimmed by 5 bases and J by 3 bases, leaving 4 bases between them. This CDR3 contains 11 residues. Expressed TCRB transcripts were sequenced because the entire RNA isolate underwent reverse transcription. Measured with immunoSEQ multiplex PCR; TCRdb has only the in-frame clones, and not every one. The sample has about 370,000 clones, around 16% seen once. Sequenced: naive CD4+ T cells from blood. This TCR derives from a woman aged 18-35 years in good health. The V and J genes are TRBV11-2 and TRBJ2-5; no definite D call. The CDR3 sequence is CASSHKETQYF. The CDR3 bases are TGTGCCAGCAGCCACAAAGAGACCCAGTACTTC.